A single sample gave rise to the 24 T cell receptor beta chains below, sequenced in a study of blood T cell repertoires in COVID-19 (dated by TCRdb to 2018 to 2020). Library method: the immunoSEQ multiplex PCR assay. Entries here come from immuneACCESS through TCRdb and include only in-frame sequences with V and J called. Some clones fail to appear in such tables; in the studies checked, an unresolved V gene covers under half of the shortfall, and the cause of the remainder is unknown. Within this sample are 250,000 to 300,000 clones, with roughly nine tenths of them counted one time only. The ten most abundant clones make up about an eighth of the sample. Sequencing was performed on peripheral blood. Receptor source: a woman aged 25-40 years with COVID-19, enrolled during active disease.

V is TRBV30 and J is TRBJ2-7; TRBD1 agrees at 9 bases. The CDR3 totals 15 residues. Germline V lookup: CDR1 GTSNPN, CDR2 SVGIG (reference sequence). The J segment lost 6 bases and the V segment lost 4 bases, leaving 13 bases of the junction unmatched. In nucleotides, the CDR3 is TGTGCCTGGATACCCGTCGGGACAGGGCCATTCGAGCAGTACTTC. Residues: CAWIPVGTGPFEQYF.

V and J are TRBV11-2 and TRBJ1-3, with TRBD1 identical over 9 bases. From germline, CDR1 is SGHAT and CDR2 FQNNGV. V dropped 6 bases and J dropped 3; count of bases not matched to a gene: 30. The CDR3 is 23 amino acids. The CDR3 coding sequence is TGTGCCAGCAGTCCATTAAGCGGGACAGGGCTATACGTCTCTTTGATCCGTGGAAACACCATATATTTT. Its protein product is CASSPLSGTGLYVSLIRGNTIYF. Full variable domain (outside the CDR3, taken from reference TRBV11-2 and TRBJ1-3): EAGVAQSPRYKIIEKRQSVAFWCNPISGHATLYWYQQILGQGPKLLIQFQNNGVVDDSQLPKDRFSAERLKGVDSTLKIQPAKLEDSAVYLCASSPLSGTGLYVSLIRGNTIYFGEGSWLTVV.

This clone was detected only once. The chain joins TRBV5-1 to TRBJ2-5; 7 nucleotides match TRBD1. The V gene end was trimmed by 1 base and the J gene end by 2 bases; junction bases not matched to a gene: 5. This CDR3 spans 15 amino acids. Germline CDR1 SGHRS, CDR2 YFSETQ. The CDR3 is CASSLTGELQETQYF. CDR3 bases: TGCGCCAGCAGCTTGACAGGGGAACTACAAGAGACCCAGTACTTC.

This clone was observed once. The CDR3: CASSDSGGASDTQYF. The DNA for the CDR3 is TGTGCCAGCAGTGATAGCGGGGGGGCCTCAGATACGCAGTATTTT. This chain links TRBV6-4 with TRBJ2-3; 11 bases are a match to TRBD2. The germline V gene has CDR1 MRHNA and CDR2 SNTAGT. CDR3 size: 15 residues. After removal of 3 bases from V and 4 bases from J, the junction contained 3 bases not matched to a gene.

V and J are TRBV2 and TRBJ1-1; 7 positions agree with TRBD1. The CDR3 has 16 amino acids. Germline loops: CDR1 SNHLY, CDR2 FYNNEI. Trimming cost V 4 bases and J 3 bases; bases outside gene matches: 11. The CDR3 sequence is CASSVGGEGADTEAFF. The CDR3 DNA reads as TGTGCCAGCAGTGTCGGTGGTGAGGGGGCGGACACTGAAGCTTTCTTT.

The chain carries TRBV5-8 and TRBJ2-3; 9 nucleotides align to TRBD1. Germline V gene lookup returns CDR1 SGHTS and CDR2 YDEGEE. V was clipped by 5 bases and J by 4 bases; unmatched bases: 8. The CDR3 totals 15 residues. The CDR3 sequence is CASSSGTGFPDTQYF. The CDR3 DNA reads as TGTGCCAGCAGTTCCGGGACAGGGTTCCCAGATACGCAGTATTTT.

The chain recombines TRBV10-3 with TRBJ1-5; a weak D match, TRBD1 (6 bases). The CDR3 consists of 15 residues. Germline lookup yields CDR1 ENHRY and CDR2 SYGVKD. Trimming took off 2 bases at V and 6 bases at J, with 14 bases between the two ends. The CDR3 nucleotides read TGTGCCATCAGTGAGGGGGGCGGCGGTGGTCAGCCCCAGCATTTT. It encodes CAISEGGGGGQPQHF.

The chain has TRBV6-5 and TRBJ1-2; TRBD1 aligns across 9 bases. CDR1 is MNHEY, CDR2 SVGAGI, per germline. Losses at the gene ends were 5 bases for V and 8 bases for J; bases not matched to a gene: 6. This CDR3 contains 13 residues. The chain's CDR3 is CASSQTGGRGYTF. CDR3 DNA sequence: TGTGCCAGCAGTCAGACAGGGGGTCGGGGCTACACCTTC.

The J gene is TRBJ2-2, the V gene TRBV7-2; D not resolved. V lost 3 bases to trimming and J lost 6 bases, with 14 bases between them. Germline-derived CDR1 and CDR2 are SGHTA and FQGNSA. The CDR3 spans 15 residues. CDR3 DNA sequence: TGTGCCAGCAGCTTTCAACCTCTTTGGCCCGGGGAGCTGTTTTTT. Amino acids: CASSFQPLWPGELFF.

The rearrangement joins TRBV5-1 to TRBJ2-7, with D uncertain. Germline lookup yields CDR1 SGHRS and CDR2 YFSETQ. Trimming removed 4 bases from V and 3 bases from J, with 8 bases in between. The CDR3 has 12 residues. The CDR3 region is CASSSEVYEQYF. CDR3 DNA: TGCGCCAGCAGCAGTGAGGTCTACGAGCAGTACTTC.

The chain combines TRBV19 with TRBJ2-2, with D tentatively TRBD1 (6 bases). The V and J ends lost 3 bases and 3 bases respectively, with 8 bases between them. From germline, CDR1 is LNHDA and CDR2 SQIVND (reference sequence). The CDR3 contains 14 residues. CDR3 region: CASSITGYTGELFF. CDR3 nucleotide sequence: TGTGCCAGTAGTATTACAGGGTACACCGGGGAGCTGTTTTTT.

The chain carries TRBV6-5 and TRBJ2-1; TRBD1 aligns across 7 bases. The CDR3 runs to 13 residues. CDR1 and CDR2 (germline): MNHEY, SVGAGI. V shed 5 bases and J 4 bases; nucleotides not matched to a gene: 2. CDR3 DNA sequence: TGTGCCAGCAGTACAGGGGAGTACAATGAGCAGTTCTTC. It is translated as CASSTGEYNEQFF.

The J gene is TRBJ2-2, the V gene TRBV5-6; D call uncertain. This CDR3 contains 13 residues. The V and J ends lost 0 bases and 7 bases respectively, with 7 bases between them. CDR1 and CDR2 from the germline V gene are SGHDT and YYEEEE. CDR3 residues: CASSLGRFGELFF. The DNA of the CDR3 is TGTGCCAGCAGCTTGGGCCGGTTCGGGGAGCTGTTTTTT.

The chain joins TRBV5-4 to TRBJ1-6; 8 bases agree with TRBD1. J was trimmed by 3 bases and V by 4 bases; bases with no gene match: 12. Germline V gene sequence: CDR1 SGHNT, CDR2 YYREEE (reference sequence). The CDR3 contains 18 residues. The CDR3 reads CASSPGQGQGIYNSPLHF. The CDR3 coding sequence is TGTGCCAGCAGCCCCGGACAGGGCCAGGGGATCTATAATTCACCCCTCCACTTT.

This chain joins TRBV27 and TRBJ2-5; the match to TRBD2 covers 12 bases. Germline lookup yields CDR1 MNHEY and CDR2 SMNVEV (reference sequence). V trimming: 2 bases; J trimming: 4 bases; junction bases outside the gene matches: 20. This CDR3 region has 21 residues. CDR3 residues: CASSLRAPRGLAGGEGETQYF. DNA for the CDR3: TGTGCCAGCAGTTTACGCGCCCCCCGAGGCCTAGCGGGGGGGGAGGGAGAGACCCAGTACTTC.

The V and J genes are TRBV11-2 and TRBJ1-2; a weak D match, TRBD1 (6 bases). The CDR3 covers 14 residues. Per the germline V gene, CDR1 is SGHAT and CDR2 is FQNNGV. The V and J ends lost 5 bases and 4 bases respectively, with 14 bases between them. As DNA, the CDR3 is TGTGCCAGCAGCAAGGGCTCAGGGGTCTATGGCTACACCTTC. It is translated as CASSKGSGVYGYTF.

This clone was recorded once. The V gene is TRBV5-1, the J gene TRBJ2-5; possible D gene TRBD1, 6 bases. Per germline, CDR1 SGHRS and CDR2 YFSETQ. Trimming pared 3 bases from V and 3 bases from J, leaving 9 bases between. The CDR3 spans 13 residues. For the CDR3, the DNA is TGCGCCAGCAGCTCTGGACAGAAAGAGACCCAGTACTTC. It codes for CASSSGQKETQYF.

V usage is TRBV9 and J usage is TRBJ2-1; 8 bases line up with TRBD1. After removal of 3 bases from V and 2 bases from J, the junction contained 4 bases not matched to a gene. Germline CDR1 SGDLS, CDR2 YYNGEE. The length of the CDR3 is 15 residues. The CDR3 region is CASSADRATYNEQFF. CDR3 in DNA: TGTGCCAGCAGCGCGGACAGGGCTACCTACAATGAGCAGTTCTTC. Based on the CDR3 plus reference TRBV9 and TRBJ2-1, the full variable domain is DSGVTQTPKHLITATGQRVTLRCSPRSGDLSVYWYQQSLDQGLQFLIQYYNGEERAKGNILERFSAQQFPDLHSELNLSSLELGDSALYFCASSADRATYNEQFFGPGTRLTVL.

The chain recombines TRBV3-1 (or the pseudogene TRBV3-2) with TRBJ2-6; D is possibly TRBD2 (7 bases). The CDR3 has 16 amino acids. Trimming cost V 8 bases and J 2 bases, with 16 bases left between them. Germline V gives CDR1 LGHDT, CDR2 YNNKEL (reference sequence). CDR3 in amino acids: CASRRRGGPGANVLTF. In nucleotides, the CDR3 is TGTGCCAGCCGGCGTAGGGGGGGTCCTGGGGCCAACGTCCTGACTTTC.

The rearrangement uses TRBV11-2 and TRBJ1-4; a weak D match, TRBD1 (6 bases). This CDR3 spans 14 amino acids. Germline lookup yields CDR1 SGHAT and CDR2 FQNNGV. Trimming stripped 5 bases from V and 8 bases from J, with 15 bases between. The chain's CDR3 is CASSVGTGGEKLFF. In DNA form, the CDR3 reads TGTGCCAGCAGCGTCGGGACGGGGGGCGAAAAACTGTTTTTT.

V gene TRBV5-1 combines with J gene TRBJ2-7, with D possibly matching TRBD1 (6 bases). The CDR3 covers 12 residues. Germline values: CDR1 SGHRS, CDR2 YFSETQ. Trimming stripped 7 bases from V and 5 bases from J, with 13 bases between. The CDR3 coding sequence is TGCGCCAGCCAATCGACAGGTAACGAGCAGTACTTC. It specifies CASQSTGNEQYF.

Written as DNA, the CDR3 is TGTGCCAGCAGCCCGAACGGGGGGGGTCCCTACGAGCAGTACTTC. It translates to CASSPNGGGPYEQYF. The rearrangement links TRBV7-8 to TRBJ2-7; 8 nucleotides match TRBD2. The CDR3 spans 15 residues. V was clipped by 5 bases and J by 2 bases; unmatched bases: 8. Germline V gene sequence: CDR1 SGHVS, CDR2 FQNEAQ.

This clone was observed once. This chain joins TRBV5-4 and TRBJ1-1; perhaps TRBD1 as D (6 bases). V gave up 0 bases and J gave up 4 bases, with 10 bases separating them. CDR1 is SGHNT and CDR2 is YYREEE in the germline V gene (reference sequence). This CDR3 spans 14 amino acids. This CDR3 is CASSLGGGGTEAFF. The CDR3 coding sequence is TGTGCCAGCAGCTTGGGGGGGGGCGGCACTGAAGCTTTCTTT. The entire variable domain, with the rest obtained from reference TRBV5-4 and TRBJ1-1, is as follows: ETGVTQSPTHLIKTRGQQVTLRCSSQSGHNTVSWYQQALGQGPQFIFQYYREEENGRGNFPPRFSGLQFPNYSSELNVNALELDDSALYLCASSLGGGGTEAFFGQGTRLTVV.

This clone was counted a single time. V and J are TRBV15 and TRBJ1-4, with TRBD1 matching over 7 bases. V shed 0 bases, J shed 8 bases, and the junction held 6 bases outside the gene matches. Germline V gene lookup returns CDR1 LNHNV and CDR2 YYDKDF (reference sequence). There are 15 residues in the CDR3. CDR3 sequence reads: CATSRDYGRGEKLFF. CDR3 nucleotide sequence: TGTGCCACCAGCAGAGATTACGGCAGGGGGGAAAAACTGTTTTTT. Variable domain in full (rest from reference TRBV15 and TRBJ1-4): DAMVIQNPRYQVTQFGKPVTLSCSQTLNHNVMYWYQQKSSQAPKLLFHYYDKDFNNEADTPDNFQSRRPNTSFCFLDIRSPGLGDTAMYLCATSRDYGRGEKLFFGSGTQLSVL.